Each of the 32 T cell receptor beta chains below was sequenced from the same sample in a study of blood T cells in healthy people across ages. Through a sample-barcoded 5' primer and a J-beta primer mix, a second PCR was run for roughly 6 to 11 cycles. TCRdb re-analysed the 5' RACE reads in MiXCR, keeping a single row per CDR3 protein. The sample shows over 1.5 million distinct CDR3 sequences, around half of them seen only once. Sequenced: blood. Receptors were obtained from a woman in her thirties or forties in good health.

This sequence joins TRBV7-8 and TRBJ2-5; unclear D gene. The CDR3 is 13 amino acids. The V gene's germline CDR1 is SGHVS and CDR2 FQNEAQ. V was trimmed by 4 bases and J by 5 bases, leaving 11 bases between them. The CDR3 loop is CASSSFVPETQYF. CDR3 sequence (DNA): TGTGCCAGCAGCTCCTTCGTCCCGGAGACCCAGTACTTC.

The J gene is TRBJ2-1, the V gene TRBV20-1, with 8 bases identical to TRBD1. The DNA end lines up better with TRBJ2-7; the J call may be wrong. The V gene's germline CDR1 is DFQATT and CDR2 SNEGSKA (reference sequence). This CDR3 contains 14 residues. CDR3 sequence reads: CSATGQGVHNEQYF. CDR3 coding DNA: TGCAGTGCGACCGGACAGGGCGTTCACAATGAGCAGTACTTC.

This rearrangement joins TRBV27 to TRBJ1-2; no reliable D call. Looked up from germline, CDR1 is MNHEY and CDR2 is SMNVEV (reference sequence). V shed 7 bases and J shed 2 bases, with 17 bases lying between them. CDR3 length equals 15 residues. In DNA form, the CDR3 reads TGTGCCAGCACCTTTCTTGGGTGGGAGAACTATGGCTACACCTTC. This gives the protein CASTFLGWENYGYTF.

The V gene is TRBV20-1, the J gene TRBJ1-6; D remains ambiguous. V dropped 1 base and J dropped 0 bases, with 7 bases sitting between them. This CDR3 has 15 amino acids. CDR1 and CDR2 (germline): DFQATT, SNEGSKA (reference sequence). DNA of the CDR3: TGCAGTGCTAGAGTCGAAAGCTCCTATAATTCACCCCTCCACTTT. It is translated as CSARVESSYNSPLHF.

The V and J genes are TRBV29-1 and TRBJ2-1; 10 positions match TRBD2. Germline V gene sequence: CDR1 SQVTM, CDR2 ANQGSEA. V shed 7 bases and J 4 bases; nucleotides not matched to a gene: 7. This CDR3 has 14 amino acids. CDR3 residues: CSALTSGLYNEQFF. The CDR3 DNA sequence: TGCAGCGCCTTGACTAGCGGGCTTTACAATGAGCAGTTCTTC.

In DNA form, the CDR3 reads TGTGCCAGCAGCGTAGGAGCGGGGGGTTTAAGTACGCAGTATTTT. Translated: CASSVGAGGLSTQYF. J is TRBJ2-3 and V is TRBV9; 9 nucleotides match TRBD2. The CDR3 sequence is 15 residues long. Germline V lookup: CDR1 SGDLS, CDR2 YYNGEE. V was pared by 0 bases and J by 8 bases, with 7 bases of the junction left unmatched.

The chain joins TRBV7-3 to TRBJ2-1, with no clear D. The CDR3 contains 13 residues. Trimming took off 3 bases at V and 10 bases at J, with 13 bases between the two ends. Germline V gene sequence: CDR1 SGHTA, CDR2 FQGTGA. DNA for the CDR3: TGTGCCAGCAGCTTCCACGGAGAAAGAGAGCAGTTCTTC. As protein: CASSFHGEREQFF. Complete variable domain (other parts from reference TRBV7-3 and TRBJ2-1): GAGVSQTPSNKVTEKGKYVELRCDPISGHTALYWYRQSLGQGPEFLIYFQGTGAADDSGLPNDRFFAVRPEGSVSTLKIQRTERGDSAVYLCASSFHGEREQFFGPGTRLTVL.

The V call is TRBV7-9, the J call TRBJ2-3; the D gene is possibly TRBD2 (6 bases). Between the trimmed V and J ends, which lost 7 bases and 0 bases, there was a span of 29 bases. This CDR3 is 20 amino acids long. CDR1 is SEHNR and CDR2 is FQNEAQ in the germline V gene (reference sequence). This CDR3 reads CASTNSRGADPRTSTDTQYF. The DNA of the CDR3 is TGTGCCAGCACCAACTCGCGGGGCGCAGACCCGCGTACTAGCACAGATACGCAGTATTTT.

This clonotype was counted a few times. This rearrangement joins TRBV5-1 to TRBJ2-1; 8 positions match TRBD1. This CDR3 spans 14 amino acids. Germline V gives CDR1 SGHRS, CDR2 YFSETQ. V gave up 4 bases and J gave up 10 bases; unmatched junction bases: 10. CDR3 protein: CASSPDRELGEQFF. DNA for the CDR3: TGCGCCAGCAGCCCGGACAGGGAATTGGGCGAGCAGTTCTTC.

The CDR3 here is CASSLHGGGTRTNNEQFF. CDR3 DNA: TGTGCCAGCAGCTTGCACGGGGGGGGGACGAGAACTAACAATGAGCAGTTCTTC. V usage is TRBV11-2 and J usage is TRBJ2-1; 8 nucleotides line up with TRBD2. The V segment lost 3 bases and the J segment 5 bases; nucleotides outside the gene matches: 15. Germline V CDR1 and CDR2: SGHAT, FQNNGV. CDR3 length: 18 amino acids.

Notes on this clonotype: An end of the junction does not agree with germline; a read error may underlie this. The chain combines TRBV6-4 with TRBJ2-1; 8 nucleotides agree with TRBD2. The V gene's germline CDR1 is MRHNA and CDR2 SNTAGT. This CDR3 is 15 amino acids long. The CDR3, as DNA: TGCGCCAGCAGCAGGACTAGCCAAACCCTCAATGAGCAGTTCTTC. Translation: CASSRTSQTLNEQFF.

In this sample, this clonotype turned up a few times. This sequence joins TRBV18 and TRBJ2-7; 9 positions agree with TRBD1. The ends lost 5 bases at V and 7 bases at J; junction bases unmatched: 6. Germline-derived CDR1 and CDR2 are KGHSH and LQKENI. The CDR3 is made up of 13 amino acids. Here the CDR3 reads CASSGTGNNEQYF. CDR3 bases: TGTGCCAGCTCAGGGACAGGGAACAATGAGCAGTACTTC.

V usage is TRBV2 and J usage is TRBJ2-5; 8 positions agree with TRBD1. The CDR3 is 18 amino acids. V was clipped by 6 bases and J by 4 bases; unmatched bases: 19. Germline CDR1 is SNHLY and CDR2 is FYNNEI. In nucleotides, the CDR3 is TGTGCCAGCAGCGGGGCAGGGGGCGAGCGTTCGTCTGGAGAGACCCAGTACTTC. Its protein is CASSGAGGERSSGETQYF.

This clonotype was detected once. J is TRBJ2-1 and V is TRBV3-1; 8 nucleotides agree with TRBD2. The germline gives CDR1 LGHDT, CDR2 YNNKEL (reference sequence). With 6 bases clipped from V and 0 bases from J, the junction kept 4 bases outside the gene matches. The CDR3 consists of 15 residues. Here the CDR3 reads CASRTGTSSYNEQFF. The CDR3 DNA reads TGTGCCAGCAGAACCGGGACTAGCTCCTACAATGAGCAGTTCTTC.

V usage is TRBV12-3 or TRBV12-4 and J usage is TRBJ2-5; perhaps TRBD1 as D (6 bases). Trimming pared 6 bases from V and 4 bases from J, leaving 24 bases between. CDR3 size: 17 residues. The CDR3 loop is CASSPPPPDRWRETQYF. In DNA, the CDR3 is TGTGCCAGCAGCCCGCCGCCCCCAGACAGGTGGCGAGAGACCCAGTACTTC.

The rearrangement uses TRBV29-1 and TRBJ2-1, with D perhaps TRBD1 (6 bases). Germline V gene lookup returns CDR1 SQVTM and CDR2 ANQGSEA. V gave up 6 bases and J gave up 4 bases, with 16 bases separating them. CDR3 size: 14 residues. This CDR3 reads CSVARTALYNEQFF. In DNA form, the CDR3 reads TGCAGCGTGGCGCGGACAGCACTATACAATGAGCAGTTCTTC.

This clonotype was found a few times. The J gene is TRBJ2-5, the V gene TRBV28, with unresolved D. The V gene's germline CDR1 is MDHEN and CDR2 SYDVKM. Trimming left V 8 bases short and J 3 bases short, with 7 bases between. This CDR3 has 11 amino acids. The CDR3 DNA reads TGTGCCAGCTGTGGGGAAGAGACCCAGTACTTC. Encoded protein: CASCGEETQYF.

Concerning this clonotype: Relative to the germline gene, one junction end is altered; a read error may explain this. The chain recombines TRBV5-1 with TRBJ2-3, with 7 bases identical to TRBD2. Germline CDR1 and CDR2: SGHRS and YFSETQ. This CDR3 contains 14 residues. The CDR3 nucleotides are TGCGCCAGCACCTTGAGCGGGGGCACAGATACGCAGTATTTT. Translation gives CASTLSGGTDTQYF.

This chain joins TRBV29-1 and TRBJ1-1; a weak D match, TRBD1 (5 bases). The germline V gene encodes CDR1 SQVTM and CDR2 ANQGSEA. Trimming removed 6 bases from V and 0 bases from J, with 8 bases in between. The CDR3 has 12 residues. CDR3 in DNA: TGCAGCGTACAGGTTCTGAACACTGAAGCTTTCTTT. Its protein product is CSVQVLNTEAFF.

This clonotype was counted only a few times. The rearrangement joins TRBV6-6 to TRBJ2-7; D may be TRBD1 (6 bases). Germline V gene data show CDR1 as MNHNY and CDR2 as SVGAGI (reference sequence). The CDR3 loop spans 16 amino acids. Trimming removed 2 bases from V and 5 bases from J, with 19 bases in between. Written as DNA, the CDR3 is TGTGCCAGCAGTTACGCACAGGGCCTCAAGGTGGACGAGCAGTACTTC. Protein product: CASSYAQGLKVDEQYF.

The chain joins TRBV4-1 to TRBJ2-1; D not resolved. This CDR3 region has 15 residues. V lost 6 bases to trimming and J lost 0 bases, with 12 bases between them. From germline, CDR1 is MGHRA and CDR2 YSYEKL. CDR3 coding DNA: TGCGCCAGCAGGCAACCAGGTAGCTCCTACAATGAGCAGTTCTTC. As protein: CASRQPGSSYNEQFF.

This clonotype has more than one count but fewer than ten. This sequence joins TRBV7-2 and TRBJ2-3; TRBD2 matches 9 bases. V was clipped by 5 bases and J by 2 bases; unmatched bases: 11. Germline V gene sequence: CDR1 SGHTA, CDR2 FQGNSA. This CDR3 has 17 amino acids. This chain's CDR3 is CASSPRRAGGSTDTQYF. In DNA, the CDR3 is TGTGCCAGCAGCCCTCGACGAGCGGGGGGCTCCACAGATACGCAGTATTTT.

Only a few counts were recorded for this clonotype. The chain uses TRBV20-1 and TRBJ1-2; possibly TRBD1 for D (6 bases). Trimming stripped 7 bases from V and 8 bases from J, with 17 bases between. The CDR3 is 12 residues long. Germline CDR1 is DFQATT and CDR2 is SNEGSKA (reference sequence). The CDR3 protein is CSVIQGSEGYTF. The CDR3, as DNA: TGCAGTGTGATACAGGGCTCGGAGGGCTACACCTTC.

This clonotype was seen a few times. At one of its ends the junction is not consistent with the germline gene, which may arise from a read error. The J gene is TRBJ2-7, the V gene TRBV5-8; tentatively, D is TRBD1 (5 bases). The DNA end favors TRBJ2-5, so the J call may be wrong. The CDR3 is 15 residues long. Germline assignment: CDR1 SGHTS and CDR2 YDEGEE. This CDR3 is CACSLAIRASETQYF. The CDR3, as DNA: TGTGCCTGCAGCTTGGCCATCAGGGCCTCGGAGACCCAGTACTTC.

The rearrangement links TRBV10-3 to TRBJ2-3; 7 positions match TRBD2. The J segment lost 1 base and the V segment lost 3 bases, leaving 4 bases of the junction unmatched. Germline assignment: CDR1 ENHRY and CDR2 SYGVKD. CDR3 length equals 15 residues. The DNA of the CDR3 is TGTGCCATCAGTGACCTTCGGGGGGGCACAGATACGCAGTATTTT. Translating gives CAISDLRGGTDTQYF.

The chain carries TRBV7-2 and TRBJ2-7; 7 bases are shared with TRBD2. Germline V gene lookup returns CDR1 SGHTA and CDR2 FQGNSA. This CDR3 spans 14 amino acids. Trimming removed 4 bases from V and 0 bases from J; junction bases left unmatched: 3. Here the CDR3 DNA reads TGTGCCAGCAGCTCCCAGCGGGACTCCTACGAGCAGTACTTC. It translates to CASSSQRDSYEQYF.

The rearrangement uses TRBV5-1 and TRBJ2-7; D is perhaps TRBD2 (5 bases). Near its end, the DNA agrees better with TRBJ2-5, so the J call may be wrong. The germline V gene encodes CDR1 SGHRS and CDR2 YFSETQ. The CDR3 spans 14 residues. The CDR3 DNA sequence: TGCGCCAGCAGTGACGGACTGCGGGCGGAGACCCAGTACTTC. Protein product: CASSDGLRAETQYF.

This clonotype has only a few counts. This chain joins TRBV20-1 and TRBJ1-2, with D possibly TRBD1 on 5 matching bases. CDR3 length: 14 residues. Trimming cost V 3 bases and J 2 bases, with 13 bases left between them. The germline CDR1 and CDR2 sequences are DFQATT and SNEGSKA (reference sequence). Here the CDR3 reads CSARTGTGNYGYTF. The CDR3 coding sequence is TGCAGTGCTAGGACCGGGACCGGAAACTATGGCTACACCTTC.

In this sample, this clonotype turned up a few times. This chain joins TRBV7-2 and TRBJ2-5; 12 nucleotides match TRBD2. The J segment lost 11 bases and the V segment lost 4 bases, leaving 8 bases of the junction unmatched. The CDR3 consists of 14 residues. Germline lookup yields CDR1 SGHTA and CDR2 FQGNSA. The CDR3 sequence is CASSSLAGGLEQYF. CDR3 coding DNA: TGTGCCAGCAGCTCGCTAGCGGGGGGGCTTGAGCAGTACTTC. Variable domain in full (rest from reference TRBV7-2 and TRBJ2-5): GAGVSQSPSNKVTEKGKDVELRCDPISGHTALYWYRQSLGQGLEFLIYFQGNSAPDKSGLPSDRFSAERTGGSVSTLTIQRTQQEDSAVYLCASSSLAGGLEQYFGPGTRLLVL.

This chain joins TRBV27 and TRBJ2-3, with 9 bases that match TRBD2. The CDR3 spans 16 residues. Germline-derived CDR1 and CDR2 are MNHEY and SMNVEV (reference sequence). Trimming at V came to 2 bases and at J to 5 bases, leaving 8 bases not matched to a gene. CDR3 region: CASSLPSAGGLDTQYF. The CDR3, as DNA: TGTGCCAGCAGTTTACCGTCAGCGGGGGGCCTAGATACGCAGTATTTT.

This rearrangement joins TRBV5-1 to TRBJ2-2; 7 bases match TRBD2. The trim removed 4 bases at V and 0 bases at J, leaving 3 bases unmatched. The length of the CDR3 is 15 residues. The germline V gene encodes CDR1 SGHRS and CDR2 YFSETQ. The CDR3 nucleotides are TGCGCCAGCAGCCGTGCGGGGGCGAACACCGGGGAGCTGTTTTTT. It is translated as CASSRAGANTGELFF.

This rearrangement joins TRBV6-5 to TRBJ2-1; 8 bases are a match to TRBD2. CDR3 length: 16 amino acids. V shed 6 bases and J 0 bases; nucleotides not matched to a gene: 7. The germline CDR1 and CDR2 sequences are MNHEY and SVGAGI. CDR3 sequence reads: CASRGMAGGSYNEQFF. As DNA, the CDR3 is TGTGCCAGCAGGGGGATGGCGGGGGGCTCCTACAATGAGCAGTTCTTC.